This entry concerns a single TCR beta chain. Its antigen is not identified. Unique molecular identifiers were present in the TCR beta cDNA libraries. TCRdb processed the PCR reads anew with MiXCR; each CDR3 protein has one entry. This table has 500,000 to 600,000 distinct CDR3 sequences, about 40% appearing once. These data belong to a study of post-analysis software for immune sequencing data. Across the study: Courses of disease covered relapsing-remitting, secondary progressive and progressive-relapsing multiple sclerosis.

Trimming took 6 bases from V and 4 from J, leaving 17 bases between them. Germline assignment: CDR1 LNHDA and CDR2 SQIVND (reference sequence). The length of the CDR3 is 15 residues. Findings and caveats of the study: TRBV segments more frequent in patients than in controls numbered about five and included TRBV5-6, TRBV5-1 and TRBV20-1. The normalized Chao1 diversity of multiple sclerosis patients was significantly lower than that of controls.

V usage is TRBV19 and J usage is TRBJ2-3; weak D call: TRBD1 (6 bases). The sample was blood. This TCR was recovered from a girl aged 5 to 17 with multiple sclerosis. The DNA for the CDR3 is TGTGCCAGTAGCCCGGGACAATTTACACCAGATACGCAGTATTTT. Amino acids: CASSPGQFTPDTQYF. The variable domain in full, completed from reference TRBV19 and TRBJ2-3, reads DGGITQSPKYLFRKEGQNVTLSCEQNLNHDAMYWYRQDPGQGLRLIYYSQIVNDFQKGDIAEGYSVSREKKESFPLTVTSAQKNPTAFYLCASSPGQFTPDTQYFGPGTRLTVL.